What follows describes a single T cell receptor beta chain. Germline V gene sequence: CDR1 SEHNR, CDR2 FQNEAQ (reference sequence). CDR3 length: 15 residues. V was shortened by 4 bases and J by 4 bases, with 17 bases between the two germline ends. This entry belongs to a study of T cell changes during pregnancy in multiple sclerosis. Some clones are missing from TCRdb's copy, which holds only in-frame ones; the method was immunoSEQ multiplex PCR. The profile shows about 50,000 clones, around 90% of them singletons. V and J are TRBV7-9 and TRBJ2-7; D possibly corresponds to TRBD2 (7 bases). The sequences come from peripheral blood, collected after pregnancy. The TCR sequence derives from a female donor in good health, enrolled as a control in a pregnancy study. CDR3 bases: TGTGCCAGCAGCTCGAGGGGGGGTATACCTTACGAGCAGTACTTC. Translation: CASSSRGGIPYEQYF.